This TCR beta chain was profiled in a study of spatial heterogeneity in lung cancer. Germline V gives CDR1 SEHNR, CDR2 FQNEAQ (reference sequence). The CDR3 runs to 16 residues. Trimming left V 4 bases short and J 4 bases short, with 17 bases between. Overall study findings and caveats: Ubiquitous expanded tumor TCRs surfaced in blood more at resection than they did at follow-up.

The time point is: blood at routine non-recurrence follow-up after resection. There are many counts of this clonotype. Its antigen remains unknown. TCRdb analysed the 5' RACE reads with MiXCR anew, one entry per CDR3 protein. The repertoire holds around 29,000 distinct CDR3 sequences, about 10% seen once, with 28% in the top ten. The receptor was isolated from a female donor with early-stage non-small cell lung cancer. The sequencing used PBMCs, collected at follow-up. J is TRBJ2-1 and V is TRBV7-9; D might be TRBD2 (5 bases). The CDR3, as DNA: TGTGCCAGCAGCTCCCTACAAACTAGTTCTTACAATGAGCAGTTCTTC. Protein: CASSSLQTSSYNEQFF.